This entry lists 27 T cell receptor beta chains sequenced from one sample in a study of T cell responses to AZD1222 COVID-19 vaccine. Assay: immunoSEQ multiplex PCR; the TCRdb copy retains only in-frame clones and omits some. The data show some 160,000 clones, with roughly 90% seen just once and approximately 2% held by the top ten. This sample comprised peripheral blood, obtained 28 days after the second AZD1222 dose. The receptors shown here come from an adult who received the AZD1222 COVID-19 vaccine.

The V call is TRBV27, the J call TRBJ2-7; D is possibly TRBD1 or TRBD2 (6 bases each). Germline assignment: CDR1 MNHEY and CDR2 SMNVEV (reference sequence). There are 15 residues in the CDR3. V lost 2 bases and J lost 2, with 13 bases in between. DNA for the CDR3: TGTGCCAGCAGTTTACGGGGGCCGGGCACCTACGAGCAGTACTTC. Its protein product is CASSLRGPGTYEQYF.

The V gene is TRBV7-6, the J gene TRBJ2-6; D remains unclear. V was trimmed by 5 bases and J by 2 bases, leaving 10 bases between them. Germline CDR1 and CDR2: SGHVS and FNYEAQ. CDR3 length: 15 residues. The CDR3 region is CASSPGRPGANVLTF. The CDR3 nucleotides are TGTGCCAGCAGCCCCGGACGACCTGGGGCCAACGTCCTGACTTTC.

The chain couples TRBV3-1 (or the pseudogene TRBV3-2) to TRBJ1-3; D is unclear. Germline V gives CDR1 LGHDT, CDR2 YNNKEL (reference sequence). The CDR3 is 14 amino acids. Trimming took off 1 base at V and 4 bases at J, with 8 bases between the two ends. CDR3 sequence (DNA): TGTGCCAGCAGCCAAGTCGACGGGGGAAACACCATATATTTT. As protein: CASSQVDGGNTIYF.

The chain combines TRBV5-8 with TRBJ2-7; no clear D gene. This CDR3 has 13 residues. The germline gives CDR1 SGHTS, CDR2 YDEGEE. Trimming pared 2 bases from V and 3 bases from J, leaving 9 bases between. Here the CDR3 reads CASSLLPYYEQYF. CDR3 DNA sequence: TGTGCCAGCAGCTTACTCCCCTACTACGAGCAGTACTTC.

V and J are TRBV6-6 and TRBJ2-3, with D unresolved. V dropped 5 bases and J dropped 6 bases, with 9 bases sitting between them. CDR3 length equals 12 residues. In germline, CDR1 is MNHNY, CDR2 SVGAGI (reference sequence). CDR3 nucleotide sequence: TGTGCCAGCAGTCCGGTCCCCGATACGCAGTATTTT. It specifies CASSPVPDTQYF.

The chain has TRBV3-1 (or the pseudogene TRBV3-2) and TRBJ1-1; D is perhaps TRBD1 (6 bases). V lost 1 base, J lost 5 bases, and 11 bases lay in between. Per the germline V gene, CDR1 is LGHDT and CDR2 is YNNKEL (reference sequence). The CDR3 spans 14 residues. CDR3 DNA sequence: TGTGCCAGCAGCCAAGGCCGGGGGCGGACTGAAGCTTTCTTT. The encoded protein is CASSQGRGRTEAFF.

The CDR3 reads CASSLGPSGHRLNTEAFF. DNA of the CDR3: TGCGCCAGCAGCTTGGGGCCCTCGGGACACAGGTTGAACACTGAAGCTTTCTTT. The V and J genes are TRBV5-1 and TRBJ1-1; D might be TRBD1 (6 bases). The CDR3 contains 18 residues. Germline loops: CDR1 SGHRS, CDR2 YFSETQ. V lost 0 bases, J lost 0 bases, and 18 bases lay in between.

V gene TRBV6-1 combines with J gene TRBJ1-2; 9 positions match TRBD1. V lost 4 bases, J lost 3 bases, and 18 bases stayed unmatched. The CDR3 covers 19 residues. Germline V gene sequence: CDR1 MNHNS, CDR2 SASEGT. CDR3 in DNA: TGTGCCAGCAGTGGTGACCGGGACAGGGTTGTTCTTTCACACTATGGCTACACCTTC. It codes for CASSGDRDRVVLSHYGYTF.

The J gene is TRBJ1-5, the V gene TRBV19; no clear D gene. With 2 bases removed from V and 0 bases from J, the gap between germline ends came to 8 bases. The CDR3 covers 15 residues. Per germline, CDR1 LNHDA and CDR2 SQIVND (reference sequence). The CDR3 protein is CASSIMDGSNQPQHF. In DNA form, the CDR3 reads TGTGCCAGTAGTATAATGGACGGTAGCAATCAGCCCCAGCATTTT.

The gene calls are TRBV11-2 and TRBJ2-5, with 11 bases fitting TRBD1. Germline V gene sequence: CDR1 SGHAT, CDR2 FQNNGV. The CDR3 loop spans 17 amino acids. The trim removed 5 bases at V and 4 bases at J, leaving 12 bases unmatched. DNA of the CDR3: TGTGCCAGCAGCCCGGCCCGGACAGGGGGCCGGGGAGAGACCCAGTACTTC. Its translation: CASSPARTGGRGETQYF.

The CDR3 DNA follows: TGTGCCCTTGGGGAGGGGGTGAACTACGAGCAGTACTTC. This sequence encodes CALGEGVNYEQYF. The chain links TRBV30 to TRBJ2-7, with D maybe TRBD2 (7 bases). Trimming stripped 8 bases from V and 3 bases from J, with 17 bases between. Germline V gene data show CDR1 as GTSNPN and CDR2 as SVGIG (reference sequence). The length of the CDR3 is 13 residues.

This chain uses TRBV11-1 with TRBJ1-3, with 8 bases matching TRBD1. The CDR3 length is 16 residues. After removal of 3 bases from V and 0 bases from J, the junction contained 4 bases not matched to a gene. The germline gives CDR1 SGHAT, CDR2 FQDESV (reference sequence). CDR3 bases: TGTGCCAGCAGCTTGGAGGGGACAGGCTCTGGAAACACCATATATTTT. Encoded protein: CASSLEGTGSGNTIYF.

The V gene is TRBV7-3, the J gene TRBJ1-1; perhaps TRBD1 as D (5 bases). V lost 7 bases and J 1 base, leaving 13 bases between the germline ends. The germline V gene has CDR1 SGHTA and CDR2 FQGTGA. The CDR3 is 14 residues long. The CDR3 region is CASKVDGGNTEAFF. The CDR3 DNA reads as TGTGCCAGCAAAGTCGATGGGGGGAACACTGAAGCTTTCTTT.

This chain joins TRBV19 and TRBJ1-2; no clear D gene. The germline V and J ends were trimmed by 3 bases and 1 base, with 15 bases remaining between them. The CDR3 totals 16 residues. CDR1 is LNHDA, CDR2 SQIVND, per germline (reference sequence). This CDR3 reads CASSMSSLEINYGYTF. Written as DNA, the CDR3 is TGTGCCAGTAGTATGTCGTCACTAGAAATTAACTATGGCTACACCTTC. Full variable domain (missing parts from reference TRBV19 and TRBJ1-2): DGGITQSPKYLFRKEGQNVTLSCEQNLNHDAMYWYRQDPGQGLRLIYYSQIVNDFQKGDIAEGYSVSREKKESFPLTVTSAQKNPTAFYLCASSMSSLEINYGYTFGSGTRLTVV.

CDR3 sequence: CASSLDRGGYTF. CDR3 DNA: TGTGCCAGCAGCTTAGACAGGGGTGGCTACACCTTC. V usage is TRBV7-2 and J usage is TRBJ1-2; 7 nucleotides line up with TRBD1. There are 12 residues in the CDR3. Germline CDR1 is SGHTA and CDR2 is FQGNSA. The J segment lost 7 bases and the V segment lost 1 base, leaving 0 bases of the junction unmatched.

The V gene is TRBV13, the J gene TRBJ1-1; TRBD1 might be the D (6 bases). Germline V lookup: CDR1 PRHDT, CDR2 FYEKMQ (reference sequence). V was cut by 5 bases and J by 1 base, with 20 bases left in between. The CDR3 is 17 residues long. CDR3 coding DNA: TGTGCCAGCAGCGGGCGGACAGCCGCCCCGTCGAACACTGAAGCTTTCTTT. Encoded protein: CASSGRTAAPSNTEAFF.

The chain combines TRBV24-1 with TRBJ2-1; 12 bases are a match to TRBD1. Germline-derived CDR1 and CDR2 are KGHDR and SFDVKD. The CDR3 has 15 amino acids. V lost 7 bases, J lost 6 bases, and 6 bases stayed unmatched. The CDR3 protein is CATSKGQGASNEQFF. CDR3 DNA: TGTGCCACCAGCAAGGGACAGGGGGCAAGCAATGAGCAGTTCTTC.

The genes are TRBV6-5 and TRBJ1-1; a weak D match, TRBD1 (5 bases). This CDR3 contains 14 residues. Trimming cost V 9 bases and J 2 bases, with 16 bases left between them. Germline V CDR1 and CDR2: MNHEY, SVGAGI. CDR3 nucleotide sequence: TGTGCCAGTGGGGACTCGCGGCCCAACACTGAAGCTTTCTTT. Protein product: CASGDSRPNTEAFF.

The genes are TRBV11-2 and TRBJ2-5; no clear D gene. Germline lookup yields CDR1 SGHAT and CDR2 FQNNGV. V was shortened by 5 bases and J by 4 bases, with 11 bases between the two germline ends. The CDR3 contains 13 residues. The CDR3 loop reads CASSPRTRETQYF. CDR3 bases: TGTGCCAGCAGCCCCAGGACCAGAGAGACCCAGTACTTC.

J is TRBJ1-2 and V is TRBV27, with a tentative D call TRBD1 (5 bases). Germline V CDR1 and CDR2: MNHEY, SMNVEV (reference sequence). There are 13 residues in the CDR3. V was trimmed by 6 bases and J by 3 bases, leaving 11 bases between them. CDR3 sequence reads: CASSPGTHYGYTF. In nucleotides, the CDR3 is TGTGCCAGCAGCCCTGGGACCCACTATGGCTACACCTTC.

Only one count was recorded for this clone. The chain combines TRBV5-6 with TRBJ2-7; D is uncertain. This CDR3 is built from 13 residues. CDR1 and CDR2 (germline): SGHDT, YYEEEE. V was shortened by 0 bases and J by 3 bases, with 7 bases between the two germline ends. The DNA of the CDR3 is TGTGCCAGCAGCTTGGGCAGAATCTACGAGCAGTACTTC. Protein sequence: CASSLGRIYEQYF.

The chain couples TRBV12-5 to TRBJ1-2; 9 bases map to TRBD1. The CDR3 has 13 amino acids. The junction had 9 bases not matched to a gene; V was cut back by 9 bases and J by 7 bases. From germline, CDR1 is LGHNT and CDR2 FRNRAP. The CDR3 spells CASAGQGRGGYTF. The CDR3 nucleotides read TGTGCTAGCGCTGGACAGGGGAGGGGTGGCTACACCTTC.

The chain uses TRBV3-1 (or the pseudogene TRBV3-2) and TRBJ1-2; no firm D call. Germline CDR1 reads LGHDT; CDR2 reads YNNKEL (reference sequence). Deletions cut 0 bases from V and 7 bases from J, with 9 bases between. The CDR3 has 13 residues. CDR3 DNA: TGTGCCAGCAGCCAAGATACGCCGGGTGGCTACACCTTC. Translating gives CASSQDTPGGYTF.

The V and J genes are TRBV6-6 and TRBJ2-7; D might be TRBD1 or TRBD2, each matching 6 bases. The CDR3 extends over 12 amino acids. Looked up from germline, CDR1 is MNHNY and CDR2 is SVGAGI (reference sequence). Trimming stripped 2 bases from V and 13 bases from J, with 15 bases between. CDR3 nucleotides: TGTGCCAGCAGTTACGGAGGGGACACTTACTACTTC. It codes for CASSYGGDTYYF.

The rearrangement uses TRBV18 and TRBJ2-1; D is unclear. V dropped 6 bases and J dropped 0 bases, with 15 bases sitting between them. The CDR3 runs 16 residues. Per germline, CDR1 KGHSH and CDR2 LQKENI. The CDR3 nucleotides are TGTGCCAGCTCCCCTGTCGACCTCAGCTCCTACAATGAGCAGTTCTTC. The encoded protein is CASSPVDLSSYNEQFF.

CDR3 residues: CASSQRQGNYGYTF. CDR3 nucleotides: TGTGCCAGCTCCCAACGACAGGGCAACTATGGCTACACCTTC. The V call is TRBV18, the J call TRBJ1-2; the match to TRBD1 covers 7 bases. The CDR3 totals 14 residues. Per germline, CDR1 KGHSH and CDR2 LQKENI. Unmatched junction bases numbered 6, after V lost 6 bases and J lost 2 bases.

This chain connects TRBV30 to TRBJ2-2; D not certain. The CDR3 totals 12 residues. CDR1 GTSNPN and CDR2 SVGIG come from the germline V gene (reference sequence). V was cut by 3 bases and J by 1 base, with 3 bases left in between. The CDR3 spells CAWRENTGELFF. The DNA of the CDR3 is TGTGCCTGGAGGGAGAACACCGGGGAGCTGTTTTTT.